This T cell receptor beta chain was captured by sequencing in a study of blood T cell repertoires in COVID-19. Study overall: COVID-19 samples collected from the United States, Italy and Spain covered acute and convalescent phases.

TCRdb's copy holds only in-frame clones and misses some; the assay was immunoSEQ multiplex PCR. The data contain about 480,000 clones, roughly 87% of them singletons. The CDR3 consists of 16 residues. Germline trimming cut 3 bases from V and 1 base from J; bases unmatched to any gene: 7. Germline V lookup: CDR1 SEHNR, CDR2 FQNEAQ (reference sequence). Specimen: peripheral blood. The chain joins TRBV7-9 to TRBJ2-3, with 7 positions matching TRBD2. The receptor was derived from a man aged 18 to 29 with COVID-19, enrolled during active disease. CDR3 in DNA: TGTGCCAGCAGCTTTAGTCTCGCGGGGGGCACAGATACGCAGTATTTT. It specifies CASSFSLAGGTDTQYF.